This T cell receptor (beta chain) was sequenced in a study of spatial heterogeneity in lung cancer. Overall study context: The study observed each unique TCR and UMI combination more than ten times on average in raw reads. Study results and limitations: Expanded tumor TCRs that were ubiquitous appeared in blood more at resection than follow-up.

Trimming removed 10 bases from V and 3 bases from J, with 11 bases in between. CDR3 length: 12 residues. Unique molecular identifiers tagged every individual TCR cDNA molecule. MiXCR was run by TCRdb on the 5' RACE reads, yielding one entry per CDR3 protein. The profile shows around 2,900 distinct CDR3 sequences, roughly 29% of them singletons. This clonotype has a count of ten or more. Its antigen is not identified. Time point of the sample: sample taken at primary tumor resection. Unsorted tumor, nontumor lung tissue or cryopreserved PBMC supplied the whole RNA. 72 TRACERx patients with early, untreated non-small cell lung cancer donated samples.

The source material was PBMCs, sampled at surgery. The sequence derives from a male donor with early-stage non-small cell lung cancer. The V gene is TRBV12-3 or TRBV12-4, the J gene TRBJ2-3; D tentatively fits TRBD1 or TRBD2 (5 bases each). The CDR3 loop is CATGAGTDTQYF. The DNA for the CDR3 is TGTGCCACCGGGGCAGGAACAGATACGCAGTATTTT.